This T cell receptor (beta chain) emerged from a study of OX40 agonist ivuxolimab in advanced cancers. Whole-study results and caveats: Low normalized T-cell clonal expansion was additionally recorded for some nonresponders.

This table comes from immunoSEQ multiplex PCR, and its TCRdb copy is limited to in-frame clones, with some not included. The data show roughly 33,000 clones, 65% to 80% seen once. In regard to this clone: What it binds is not known.

With 5 bases removed from V and 4 bases from J, the gap between germline ends came to 6 bases. Germline assignment: CDR1 SNHLY and CDR2 FYNNEI. This CDR3 spans 11 amino acids. The rearrangement links TRBV2 to TRBJ2-7; D perhaps matches TRBD1 (6 bases). This clonotype was sampled from an adult with an advanced solid tumor such as melanoma, head and neck, liver or kidney cancer. Sequenced material: CD4+ or CD8+ T cells sorted from blood, taken in a trial of the OX40 agonist ivuxolimab. The CDR3 reads CASSTGYEQYF. CDR3 sequence (DNA): TGTGCCAGCAGTACAGGGTACGAGCAGTACTTC.